This TCR beta chain was sequenced in a study of blood T cell repertoires in COVID-19. Study summary: The samples span acute and convalescent COVID-19 from the United States, Italy and Spain.

The length of the CDR3 is 14 residues. V gave up 6 bases and J gave up 3 bases; unmatched junction bases: 6. The germline CDR1 and CDR2 sequences are MNHEY and SVGAGI. Authors' data handling: How many nucleated cells were present was estimated from reference gene primer amplification. Produced via immunoSEQ multiplex PCR; TCRdb's table is partial and in-frame only. The V and J calls and the clone size are those of that table, but D and trimming were determined from the DNA. The sample yields 9,500 to 15,000 clones, approximately 85% seen once. The rearrangement uses TRBV6-5 and TRBJ2-3, with 7 bases lining up with TRBD1. This TCR derives from a woman between 55 and 75 years old with acute or convalescent COVID-19. Source material: peripheral blood. The CDR3 reads CASSLGQATDTQYF. The CDR3 DNA follows: TGTGCCAGCAGCCTCGGACAGGCAACAGATACGCAGTATTTT.